This TCR beta chain was obtained from a study of tumor-infiltrating lymphocytes in primary liver carcinoma. Background on the study: Each of the growths was stage T1-T3 N0M0, extending about 4.2 to 11 cm across.

This clonotype has a count of ten or more. Its antigen is still unknown. Both blood RNA, taken from unsorted whole blood, and germline DNA were extracted. Points from the study as a whole: Tumor specimens were characterized by a significantly higher top-250-clone fraction than blood (p = 0.039). Tumor-blood pairs (like tumor-adjacent pairs) overlapped less than tumor region pairs did.

Total RNA amounting to roughly 450 ng was the source from which TCR beta cDNA was made with a constant-region primer. Investigators got TCR beta libraries out of three nested multiplex PCR rounds, done with slightly modified ARM-PCR. TCRdb called the multiplex PCR reads again in MiXCR, with one record for every CDR3 protein. The top ten clones hold less than 75% of a sample with some 190,000 distinct CDR3 sequences, less than 65% of them seen once. The clonotype comes from a middle-aged man with primary liver carcinoma and hepatitis B virus infection. Input material: peripheral blood.

CDR3 sequence: CASSYARDRAPKAFF. The CDR3 DNA is TGTGCCAGCAGTTACGCCCGGGACAGGGCCCCAAAAGCTTTCTTT. The chain links TRBV6-5 to TRBJ1-1; 9 bases are shared with TRBD1. With 2 bases clipped from V and 9 bases from J, the junction kept 10 bases outside the gene matches. Per the germline V gene, CDR1 is MNHEY and CDR2 is SVGAGI. The CDR3 has 15 amino acids.